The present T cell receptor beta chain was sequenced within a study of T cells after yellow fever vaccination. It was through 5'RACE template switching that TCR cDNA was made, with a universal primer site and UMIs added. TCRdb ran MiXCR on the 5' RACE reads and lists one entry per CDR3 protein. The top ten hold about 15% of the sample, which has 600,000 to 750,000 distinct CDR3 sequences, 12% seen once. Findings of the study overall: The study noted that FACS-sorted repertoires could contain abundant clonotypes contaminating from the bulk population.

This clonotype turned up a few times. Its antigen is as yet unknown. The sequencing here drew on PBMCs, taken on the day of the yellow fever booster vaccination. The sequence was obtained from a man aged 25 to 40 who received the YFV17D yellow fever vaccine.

CDR3 DNA sequence: TGCGCCAGCAGCCGGTGGGGGGGAGGGCCTCAGACCGGGGAGCTGTTTTTT. This codes for CASSRWGGGPQTGELFF. The V call is TRBV4-3, the J call TRBJ2-2, with 7 bases identical to TRBD2. CDR3 length: 17 residues. The germline CDR1 and CDR2 sequences are LGHNA and YSLEER. Trimming removed 4 bases from V and 5 bases from J; junction bases left unmatched: 13.